This T cell receptor (beta chain) is from a study of shared clonotypes between healthy human individuals. Study background: For every donor, three CD4 naive, three CD4 memory, two CD8 naive and one CD8 memory plates were used.

The V end was cut by 4 bases, the J end by 0 bases, with 10 bases between. CDR1 is ENHRY, CDR2 SYGVKD, per germline. This CDR3 has 14 amino acids. Over several immunoSEQ plates, each subset's genomic DNA was distributed in even portions. TCRdb's table, derived via immunoSEQ multiplex PCR, lists solely in-frame clones and lacks some. The sample records around 2,100,000 clones, just under 95% being singletons. Whole-study findings and limits: An expected dependence of interdonor clonotype sharing on sequencing depth was noted. Across a few donors, naive CD4 shared 5% to 6.5%, naive CD8 around 3.8%, memory CD4 less than 2.5%, memory CD8 roughly 0.37%.

With regard to this clone: Its specificity is not known.

CD45RO-negative, CCR7-positively selected cells formed the naive CD8 fraction, excluding terminally differentiated effector memory CD45RA+ cells. The receptor's source is a man aged 18 to 30 in good health. The chain joins TRBV10-3 to TRBJ2-7; D may be TRBD1 or TRBD2 (5 bases each). Specimen: naive CD8+ T cells sorted from blood. Written as DNA, the CDR3 is TGTGCCATCAGTGTAGAGGGGCACTCCTACGAGCAGTACTTC. This encodes CAISVEGHSYEQYF.